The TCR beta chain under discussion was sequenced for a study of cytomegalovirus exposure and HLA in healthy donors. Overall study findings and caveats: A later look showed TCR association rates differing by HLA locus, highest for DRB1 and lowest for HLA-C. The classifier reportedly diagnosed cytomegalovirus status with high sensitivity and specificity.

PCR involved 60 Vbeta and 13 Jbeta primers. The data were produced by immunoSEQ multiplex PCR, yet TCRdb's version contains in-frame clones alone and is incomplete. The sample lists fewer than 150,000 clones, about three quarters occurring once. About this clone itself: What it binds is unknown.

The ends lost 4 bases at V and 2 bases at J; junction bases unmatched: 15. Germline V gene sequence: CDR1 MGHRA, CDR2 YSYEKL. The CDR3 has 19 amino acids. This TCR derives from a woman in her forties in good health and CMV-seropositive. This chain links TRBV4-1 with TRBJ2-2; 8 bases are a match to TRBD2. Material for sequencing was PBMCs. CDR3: CASSPREGTSGGNTGELFF. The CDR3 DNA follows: TGCGCCAGCAGCCCCCGGGAGGGAACGAGCGGGGGCAACACCGGGGAGCTGTTTTTT.